This T cell receptor beta chain was sequenced for a study of T-cell reconstitution after alpha-beta-depleted transplantation in children (TCRdb year 2016). Regarding the research as a whole: Using TCR repertoire profiling, the study followed T-cell immune reconstitution in a quantitative way in children after TCRalphabeta/CD19-depleted allogeneic hematopoietic cell transplantation. On the study overall, not on this receptor specifically: The high TCRbeta diversity at day 60 in some patients was ascribed to recipient T cells and intrathymic progenitors that had survived conditioning. The apparently early recovery of alphabetaT-cell counts about two months after transplant reportedly depended on only several hundred rapidly expanded clones that came from non-depleted graft cells. Hyperexpanded clone frequencies declined over subsequent months; after one year, T-cell counts and TCRbeta diversity were mostly attributed to newly produced T cells.

Taken from cysteine to phenylalanine, the CDR3 has 16 residues. Only CDR3 DNA is held: 48 bases, read in frame from base 1. For this chain, trimming is 0 bases at the V end and 4 bases at the J end, and the number of junction bases without a gene match is 6. Looking up the germline V gene yields CDR1 LGHNA and CDR2 YNFKEQ. Turning to this clonotype: Its antigen is unknown. No per-base quality is available; no much larger clone lies one base away.

The protocol used for the library was PCR. The sequencer was an Illumina HiSeq 2500. TCR library preparation used molecular barcoding, with unique molecular identifiers applied to normalize quantification of the TCRbeta repertoire. TCRdb reran the public reads through fastp at Q25 and MiXCR, keeping productive beta chains. Each CDR3 protein gets just one entry, which takes the most common genes and DNA from the rows behind it. This sample comprises roughly 790,000 distinct CDR3 sequences, under 20% of them detected only once. Roughly 4.8% of the sample comes from the top ten. The treatment or condition label, as the study defines it: allogeneic hematopoietic cell transplantation with graft depleted of TCRalphabeta T cells and CD19 B cells. TCRalphabeta/CD19-depleted allogeneic hematopoietic cell grafts were given to the transplant recipients, all of whom were children.

The receptor was isolated from a male patient younger than 18 who had a stem cell transplant for acute lymphoblastic leukemia, so the T cells may come from the graft donor. The sequenced sample was PBMCs, mostly from graft donor cells, obtained 360 days after TCRalphabeta/CD19-depleted stem cell transplant. Rearrangement joined TRBV4-2 to TRBJ2-1; TRBD2 aligns with 7 central bases. The CDR3 protein is CASSQEGGRGYNEQFF. The DNA reads TGTGCCAGCAGCCAAGAGGGCGGGAGAGGATACAATGAGCAGTTCTTC.